These T cell receptor beta chains were read from a single sample in a study of T-cell memory formation after mild COVID-19. TCRdb redid the calling of the 5' RACE reads with MiXCR, one entry per CDR3 protein. Seen here are roughly 130,000 distinct CDR3 sequences, approximately 5.9% observed once, and the top ten hold around 2%. Sequences were obtained from PBMCs or a T cell subset sorted from them (not recorded which). The source of these receptors is an adult woman who had mild COVID-19 (a few samples of this study predate the infection). Cell type and time point are not known. Both conserved end residues are part of each CDR3. The D gene is left open where the match is weak. Clone size is shown for a subset of rows, as once, few, many or a class of expanded clone.

len: 16; v_gene: TRBV27; d_gene: TRBD2; j_gene: TRBJ2-3; abundance: few; CDR3nt: TGTGCCAGCAGTTTATCGTTGGCGGGGGGGCCGGGTACGCAGTATTTT; CDR3aa: CASSLSLAGGPGTQYF
len: 14; v_gene: TRBV20-1; d_gene: TRBD2; j_gene: TRBJ2-1; abundance: many; CDR3nt: TGCAGTGCTATAATAGCGGGGGGGGTCAATGAGCAGTTCTTC; CDR3aa: CSAIIAGGVNEQFF
len: 16; v_gene: TRBV4-1; d_gene: .; j_gene: TRBJ1-5; abundance: many; CDR3nt: TGCGCCAGCAGCCAAGTCCCGGGCGGCACCCCAAAGGACCGACATTTT; CDR3aa: CASSQVPGGTPKDRHF
len: 13; v_gene: TRBV12-3/TRBV12-4; d_gene: .; j_gene: TRBJ1-2; abundance: few; CDR3nt: TGTGCCAGCAGCCTAGGGCCCGAGGATGGCTACACCTTC; CDR3aa: CASSLGPEDGYTF
len: 13; v_gene: TRBV29-1; d_gene: .; j_gene: TRBJ2-3; abundance: many; CDR3nt: TGCAGCGCCAATCTCTTGCGATCAGATACGCAGTATTTT; CDR3aa: CSANLLRSDTQYF
len: 13; v_gene: TRBV12-3/TRBV12-4; d_gene: .; j_gene: TRBJ2-3; abundance: many; CDR3nt: TGTGCCAGCAGCGGCGGGAGCACAGATACGCAGTATTTT; CDR3aa: CASSGGSTDTQYF
len: 15; v_gene: TRBV7-6; d_gene: .; j_gene: TRBJ2-3; abundance: .; CDR3nt: TGTGCCAGCAGCCCCCGGCGGGCCGGTACAGATACGCAGTATTTT; CDR3aa: CASSPRRAGTDTQYF
len: 13; v_gene: TRBV24-1; d_gene: .; j_gene: TRBJ2-5; abundance: many; CDR3nt: TGTGCCACCAGTGATGGGGTCTTCGGGACCCAGTACTTC; CDR3aa: CATSDGVFGTQYF
len: 15; v_gene: TRBV7-2; d_gene: .; j_gene: TRBJ2-2; abundance: .; CDR3nt: TGTGCCAGCAGCTTAGGACGGAGTCAAACCGGGGAGCTGTTTTTT; CDR3aa: CASSLGRSQTGELFF
len: 12; v_gene: TRBV7-2; d_gene: .; j_gene: TRBJ2-1; abundance: few; CDR3nt: TGTGCCAGCAGCTTAGAACTCGGGGAGCAGTTCTTC; CDR3aa: CASSLELGEQFF
len: 15; v_gene: TRBV20-1; d_gene: .; j_gene: TRBJ2-1; abundance: few; CDR3nt: TGCAGTGCTCCATCCCCGGGGAGTCAGGGGATTGAGCAGTTCTTC; CDR3aa: CSAPSPGSQGIEQFF
len: 15; v_gene: TRBV7-6; d_gene: .; j_gene: TRBJ1-5; abundance: few; CDR3nt: TGTGCCAGCAGCTCCGGTAGAGGTAGCAATCAGCCCCAGCATTTT; CDR3aa: CASSSGRGSNQPQHF
len: 12; v_gene: TRBV25-1; d_gene: .; j_gene: TRBJ2-2; abundance: .; CDR3nt: TGTGCCAGCAGTGACCAAACCGGGGAGCTGTTTTTT; CDR3aa: CASSDQTGELFF
len: 17; v_gene: TRBV15; d_gene: TRBD1; j_gene: TRBJ1-5; abundance: many; CDR3nt: TGTGCCACCAGCCGAAAAGGATCCGGGACAGGGCATCAGCCCCAGCATTTT; CDR3aa: CATSRKGSGTGHQPQHF
len: 15; v_gene: TRBV9; d_gene: TRBD1; j_gene: TRBJ1-1; abundance: .; CDR3nt: TGTGCCAGCAGCGTCGAATCAGGGGGACTGGGTGGGGCTTTCTTT; CDR3aa: CASSVESGGLGGAFF
len: 15; v_gene: TRBV9; d_gene: .; j_gene: TRBJ2-7; abundance: few; CDR3nt: TGTGCCAGCAGCGTGGGACGCGTTGGTCCCTACGAGCAGTACTTC; CDR3aa: CASSVGRVGPYEQYF
len: 13; v_gene: TRBV5-1; d_gene: TRBD1; j_gene: TRBJ2-7; abundance: many; CDR3nt: TGCGCCAGCAGCTGGGGACAGTCCTACGAGCAGTACTTC; CDR3aa: CASSWGQSYEQYF
len: 16; v_gene: TRBV5-5; d_gene: TRBD1; j_gene: TRBJ1-1; abundance: .; CDR3nt: TGTGCCAGCAGCACCCCGGGACAGGGATCGAACACTGAAGCTTTCTTT; CDR3aa: CASSTPGQGSNTEAFF
len: 12; v_gene: TRBV30; d_gene: .; j_gene: TRBJ1-2; abundance: .; CDR3nt: TGTGCCTGGATCACAAGGTTGTATGGCTACACCTTC; CDR3aa: CAWITRLYGYTF
len: 15; v_gene: TRBV11-3; d_gene: .; j_gene: TRBJ1-2; abundance: few; CDR3nt: TGTGCCAGCAGCTTAGATGGGGGGCGAAACTATGGCTACACCTTC; CDR3aa: CASSLDGGRNYGYTF
len: 15; v_gene: TRBV6-5; d_gene: TRBD1; j_gene: TRBJ2-7; abundance: .; CDR3nt: TGTGCCAGCAGTTACTCCGGGACAGGGCGCTACGAGCAGTACTTC; CDR3aa: CASSYSGTGRYEQYF
len: 16; v_gene: TRBV7-2; d_gene: TRBD2; j_gene: TRBJ2-3; abundance: many; CDR3nt: TGTGCCAGCAGCTTGGGACTAGCGGTTCTCACAGATACGCAGTATTTT; CDR3aa: CASSLGLAVLTDTQYF
len: 14; v_gene: TRBV2; d_gene: .; j_gene: TRBJ2-7; abundance: few; CDR3nt: TGTGCCAGCACCCTAGACAGGTGGAGTTACGAGCAGTACTTC; CDR3aa: CASTLDRWSYEQYF
len: 14; v_gene: TRBV11-3; d_gene: .; j_gene: TRBJ2-5; abundance: .; CDR3nt: TGTGCCAGCAGCCCACTGGACGCCGGAGAGACCCAGTACTTC; CDR3aa: CASSPLDAGETQYF
len: 17; v_gene: TRBV6-6; d_gene: TRBD1; j_gene: TRBJ1-5; abundance: few; CDR3nt: TGTGCCAGCAGTTACGCGCAGGGGGTAAGGAGCAATCAGCCCCAGCATTTT; CDR3aa: CASSYAQGVRSNQPQHF
len: 14; v_gene: TRBV30; d_gene: TRBD2; j_gene: TRBJ2-7; abundance: .; CDR3nt: TGTGCCTGGAGTGCGGGGGGGGACGGATACGGGCAGTACTTC; CDR3aa: CAWSAGGDGYGQYF
len: 14; v_gene: TRBV3-1; d_gene: .; j_gene: TRBJ2-1; abundance: many; CDR3nt: TGTGCCAGCAGCCAAGAAGGACTATACAATGAGCAGTTCTTC; CDR3aa: CASSQEGLYNEQFF
len: 14; v_gene: TRBV11-2; d_gene: .; j_gene: TRBJ2-2; abundance: many; CDR3nt: TGTGCCAGCAGCACACAGAAGGGGGTCGGGGAGCTGTTTTTT; CDR3aa: CASSTQKGVGELFF
len: 16; v_gene: TRBV4-1; d_gene: .; j_gene: TRBJ1-1; abundance: .; CDR3nt: TGCGCCAGCAGCCAAGATGGGCCGTACGGGAACACTGAAGCTTTCTTT; CDR3aa: CASSQDGPYGNTEAFF
len: 16; v_gene: TRBV5-5; d_gene: .; j_gene: TRBJ2-2; abundance: few; CDR3nt: TGTGCCAGCAGCTTGGTCGCGGACCTGAACAACGGGGAGCTGTTTTTT; CDR3aa: CASSLVADLNNGELFF
len: 18; v_gene: TRBV4-2; d_gene: TRBD2; j_gene: TRBJ2-1; abundance: few; CDR3nt: TGTGCCAGCAGCCAAGAGTTGGGTGCTAGCGGTTTATGGAATGAGCAGTTCTTC; CDR3aa: CASSQELGASGLWNEQFF
len: 15; v_gene: TRBV29-1; d_gene: .; j_gene: TRBJ2-3; abundance: .; CDR3nt: TGCAGCGTTGTTAGGACACCGGAGTTGTCGGATACGCAGTATTTT; CDR3aa: CSVVRTPELSDTQYF
len: 14; v_gene: TRBV7-2; d_gene: .; j_gene: TRBJ1-4; abundance: .; CDR3nt: TGTGCCAGCAGCTTAGGGGGCTATAATGAAAAACTGTTTTTT; CDR3aa: CASSLGGYNEKLFF
len: 14; v_gene: TRBV7-2; d_gene: .; j_gene: TRBJ2-7; abundance: few; CDR3nt: TGTGCCAGCAGCCTGACTACTAGCAGCTACGAGCAGTACTTC; CDR3aa: CASSLTTSSYEQYF
len: 14; v_gene: TRBV11-2; d_gene: .; j_gene: TRBJ2-3; abundance: once; CDR3nt: TGTGCCAGCAGCTTAGACCGGTCCTCAGATACGCAGTATTTT; CDR3aa: CASSLDRSSDTQYF
len: 17; v_gene: TRBV7-9; d_gene: TRBD1; j_gene: TRBJ2-5; abundance: many; CDR3nt: TGTGCCAGCAGCTCCTGGGACAGAGGACGCTTTCAAGAGACCCAGTACTTC; CDR3aa: CASSSWDRGRFQETQYF
len: 15; v_gene: TRBV21-1; d_gene: .; j_gene: TRBJ2-3; abundance: .; CDR3nt: TGTGCCAGCAGCAAAGTTCGGAAACACACAGATACGCAGTATTTT; CDR3aa: CASSKVRKHTDTQYF
len: 15; v_gene: TRBV15; d_gene: .; j_gene: TRBJ2-3; abundance: many; CDR3nt: TGTGCCACCAGCAGAGATAGCGGCACCACAGATACGCAGTATTTT; CDR3aa: CATSRDSGTTDTQYF
len: 16; v_gene: TRBV7-9; d_gene: TRBD2; j_gene: TRBJ2-4; abundance: .; CDR3nt: TGTGCCAGCAGCTTAGCGACGACTAGCGGGGGGAACATTCAGTACTTC; CDR3aa: CASSLATTSGGNIQYF
len: 12; v_gene: TRBV11-2; d_gene: .; j_gene: TRBJ2-2; abundance: .; CDR3nt: TGTGCCAGCAGCAGATCCACCGGGGAGCTGTTTTTT; CDR3aa: CASSRSTGELFF
len: 15; v_gene: TRBV7-2; d_gene: .; j_gene: TRBJ1-5; abundance: few; CDR3nt: TGTGCCAGCAGCTACCTTCAGGGGAACAATCAGCCCCAGCATTTT; CDR3aa: CASSYLQGNNQPQHF
len: 15; v_gene: TRBV12-3/TRBV12-4; d_gene: .; j_gene: TRBJ2-5; abundance: many; CDR3nt: TGTGCCAGCAGTTCCGGGACCCCGGGCGTGGAGACCCAGTACTTC; CDR3aa: CASSSGTPGVETQYF
len: 16; v_gene: TRBV18; d_gene: TRBD1; j_gene: TRBJ2-7; abundance: few; CDR3nt: TGTGCCAGCTCACCACAAACAGGGGGGAGCTCCTACGAGCAGTACTTC; CDR3aa: CASSPQTGGSSYEQYF
len: 16; v_gene: TRBV5-1; d_gene: TRBD1; j_gene: TRBJ1-2; abundance: .; CDR3nt: TGCGCCAGCAGCTTGGCCGGGACAGGGGATGTCTATGGCTACACCTTC; CDR3aa: CASSLAGTGDVYGYTF
len: 15; v_gene: TRBV5-1; d_gene: .; j_gene: TRBJ2-5; abundance: many; CDR3nt: TGCGCCAGCAGCTCCTCAGGACACCAACAAGAGACCCAGTACTTC; CDR3aa: CASSSSGHQQETQYF
len: 14; v_gene: TRBV7-9; d_gene: .; j_gene: TRBJ2-1; abundance: many; CDR3nt: TGTGCCAGCAGCTTTGGAAGGGGGGGAGATGAGCAGTTCTTC; CDR3aa: CASSFGRGGDEQFF
len: 14; v_gene: TRBV7-6; d_gene: .; j_gene: TRBJ1-6; abundance: many; CDR3nt: TGTGCCAGCAGCTCAAGCTCCTATAATTCACCCCTCCACTTT; CDR3aa: CASSSSSYNSPLHF
len: 15; v_gene: TRBV7-3; d_gene: TRBD2; j_gene: TRBJ2-3; abundance: .; CDR3nt: TGTGCCAGCAGCTTAAGACTAGCGGGGGTAGATACGCAGTATTTT; CDR3aa: CASSLRLAGVDTQYF
len: 14; v_gene: TRBV20-1; d_gene: TRBD2; j_gene: TRBJ2-7; abundance: .; CDR3nt: TGCAGTGCTAGAGGTGGCGGGAGGGTCCACGAGCAGTACTTC; CDR3aa: CSARGGGRVHEQYF
len: 14; v_gene: TRBV2; d_gene: .; j_gene: TRBJ1-6; abundance: few; CDR3nt: TGTGCCAGCAGCGTCAGGGGAAATAATTCACCCCTCCACTTT; CDR3aa: CASSVRGNNSPLHF
len: 15; v_gene: TRBV7-2; d_gene: TRBD2; j_gene: TRBJ2-3; abundance: many; CDR3nt: TGTGCCAGCAGCTTAGTGGCGGGAGGGTTTAATACGCAGTATTTT; CDR3aa: CASSLVAGGFNTQYF
len: 13; v_gene: TRBV11-3; d_gene: .; j_gene: TRBJ2-3; abundance: few; CDR3nt: TGTGCCAGCAATCCGGTTAGCACAGATACGCAGTATTTT; CDR3aa: CASNPVSTDTQYF
len: 17; v_gene: TRBV7-2; d_gene: TRBD1; j_gene: TRBJ1-3; abundance: few; CDR3nt: TGTGCCAGCAGCTTAACACCCGACAGGGGAGGAAGAAACACCATATATTTT; CDR3aa: CASSLTPDRGGRNTIYF
len: 14; v_gene: TRBV5-4; d_gene: .; j_gene: TRBJ2-7; abundance: .; CDR3nt: TGTGCCAGCACGGACATGTCCAGGCGCTACGAGCAGTACTTC; CDR3aa: CASTDMSRRYEQYF
len: 14; v_gene: TRBV12-3/TRBV12-4; d_gene: .; j_gene: TRBJ2-5; abundance: .; CDR3nt: TGTGCCAGCAGTTTAGCGGCAGGGTACAGGGCCCAGTACTTC; CDR3aa: CASSLAAGYRAQYF
len: 14; v_gene: TRBV14; d_gene: TRBD1; j_gene: TRBJ2-7; abundance: few; CDR3nt: TGTGCCAGCAGCCCCGCCGGGACAGCTAGCGAGCAGTACTTC; CDR3aa: CASSPAGTASEQYF
len: 11; v_gene: TRBV6-2/TRBV6-3; d_gene: .; j_gene: TRBJ1-1; abundance: .; CDR3nt: TGTGCCAGCAGTTACCGGACTGAAGCTTTCTTT; CDR3aa: CASSYRTEAFF
len: 14; v_gene: TRBV5-1; d_gene: .; j_gene: TRBJ2-5; abundance: medium-sized; CDR3nt: TGCGCCAGCAGCTTGGACAGTCAACAAGAGACCCAGTACTTC; CDR3aa: CASSLDSQQETQYF
len: 14; v_gene: TRBV20-1; d_gene: TRBD1; j_gene: TRBJ2-7; abundance: many; CDR3nt: TGCAGTGCTAGAGATCAGGGACAGGGCTCCGAGCAGTACTTC; CDR3aa: CSARDQGQGSEQYF
len: 20; v_gene: TRBV12-3/TRBV12-4; d_gene: .; j_gene: TRBJ2-1; abundance: few; CDR3nt: TGTGCCAGCAGATATAGCGCCTTGGGGGGACAGAGAAGCTCCTACAATGAGCAGTTCTTC; CDR3aa: CASRYSALGGQRSSYNEQFF